A selection of T cell receptor beta chains follows, all from one sample in a study of human T cells and chemical hapten exposure. MiXCR, applied by TCRdb to the RACE reads, yields one record per CDR3 protein. The table has roughly 38,000 distinct CDR3 sequences, less than 8.5% seen once. The sample here was whole blood, taken in connection with sensitization to the hapten diphenylcyclopropenone (DPC). These receptors originate from a woman aged 45-65 years with alopecia areata. Some clones in this sample may be carry-over from other donors' samples. Both conserved end residues are part of each CDR3. D genes are given only for firm matches. For some rows the clone size is stated as once, few or many, or as a class when expanded; others skip it.

>TRBV11-3|TRBJ1-3|TRBD1|many
CASSPRDSSGNTIYF
TGTGCCAGCAGCCCTCGGGACAGCTCTGGAAACACCATATATTTT
>TRBV2|TRBJ2-1|NA|NA
CASSQLSVGEQFF
TGTGCCAGCAGCCAACTTTCTGTGGGTGAGCAGTTCTTC
>TRBV10-3|TRBJ2-7|NA|many
CAISDHGYEQYF
TGTGCCATCAGTGATCACGGCTACGAGCAGTACTTC
>TRBV11-3|TRBJ2-7|NA|many
CASSPRFAAGPSYEQYF
TGTGCCAGCAGCCCGCGATTCGCCGCGGGACCCTCCTACGAGCAGTACTTC
>TRBV11-2|TRBJ2-1|TRBD2|few
CASSFSSGSYNEQFF
TGTGCCAGCAGCTTCTCTAGCGGCTCCTACAATGAGCAGTTCTTC
>TRBV24-1|TRBJ1-2|NA|few
CATSEQVDEIRYGYTF
TGTGCCACCAGTGAACAAGTCGACGAGATCCGCTATGGCTACACCTTC
>TRBV24-1|TRBJ1-5|TRBD1|NA
CATSGNRGQPQHF
TGTGCCACCAGTGGCAACAGGGGCCAGCCCCAGCATTTT
>TRBV7-3|TRBJ2-1|TRBD2|many
CASSLAGGGNEQFF
TGTGCCAGCAGCTTAGCGGGAGGGGGTAATGAGCAGTTCTTC
>TRBV20-1|TRBJ2-5|TRBD1|few
CSANPTGPQETQYF
TGCAGTGCTAACCCGACAGGGCCCCAAGAGACCCAGTACTTC
>TRBV6-6|TRBJ1-5|NA|many
CASSLLGSNQPQHF
TGTGCCAGCAGCCTGTTGGGTAGCAATCAGCCCCAGCATTTT